The next 16 T cell receptor beta chains were all read from a single sample in a study of blood T cell repertoires in COVID-19. Sequencing was performed with immunoSEQ multiplex PCR; in TCRdb, only in-frame clones are kept and a portion is missing. Of fewer than 100,000 clones listed, about nine tenths were seen once; the top ten hold around 10%. The specimen was peripheral blood. The receptors derive from a man between 45 and 60 years old with acute or convalescent COVID-19.

The J gene is TRBJ1-1, the V gene TRBV11-2; weak D call: TRBD1 (6 bases). This CDR3 region has 13 residues. The ends were cut back, 3 bases at V and 7 bases at J, with 12 bases in the middle. The germline gives CDR1 SGHAT, CDR2 FQNNGV. As DNA, the CDR3 is TGTGCCAGCAGCTTCGAGGGGGTGTATGAAGCTTTCTTT. Translating it yields CASSFEGVYEAFF.

This chain connects TRBV7-9 to TRBJ2-2, with 8 positions matching TRBD2. The V gene end was trimmed by 1 base and the J gene end by 2 bases; junction bases not matched to a gene: 9. The CDR3 totals 18 residues. The germline V gene has CDR1 SEHNR and CDR2 FQNEAQ (reference sequence). As DNA, the CDR3 is TGTGCCAGCAGCTTAGGTCAGGTAGCGGGACCAAACACCGGGGAGCTGTTTTTT. It yields the protein CASSLGQVAGPNTGELFF. The complete variable domain, with remaining parts taken from reference TRBV7-9 and TRBJ2-2, reads DTGVSQNPRHKITKRGQNVTFRCDPISEHNRLYWYRQTLGQGPEFLTYFQNEAQLEKSRLLSDRFSAERPKGSFSTLEIQRTEQGDSAMYLCASSLGQVAGPNTGELFFGEGSRLTVL.

V is TRBV19 and J is TRBJ1-2; perhaps TRBD1 as D (6 bases). The CDR3 is made up of 15 amino acids. Germline V CDR1 and CDR2: LNHDA, SQIVND (reference sequence). Trimming shortened V by 4 bases and J by 2 bases, and 14 bases separated the two germline ends. The CDR3 reads CASSNPGQLNYGYTF. CDR3 bases: TGTGCCAGTAGTAACCCCGGACAGTTAAACTATGGCTACACCTTC. The whole variable domain, remainder taken from reference TRBV19 and TRBJ1-2, is DGGITQSPKYLFRKEGQNVTLSCEQNLNHDAMYWYRQDPGQGLRLIYYSQIVNDFQKGDIAEGYSVSREKKESFPLTVTSAQKNPTAFYLCASSNPGQLNYGYTFGSGTRLTVV.

This clone appeared a single time. The chain uses TRBV6-5 and TRBJ2-7, with D possibly being TRBD2 (5 bases). Germline V gene data show CDR1 as MNHEY and CDR2 as SVGAGI. This CDR3 has 15 residues. The germline V and J ends were trimmed by 0 bases and 0 bases, with 9 bases remaining between them. CDR3 in amino acids: CASSYSGGSSYEQYF. The CDR3 DNA sequence: TGTGCCAGCAGTTACTCGGGTGGGAGCTCCTACGAGCAGTACTTC.

The J gene is TRBJ2-7, the V gene TRBV5-6; D remains unclear. Trimming removed 1 base at V and 2 bases at J, with 10 bases between. Germline-derived CDR1 and CDR2 are SGHDT and YYEEEE. This CDR3 region has 14 residues. CDR3 sequence (DNA): TGTGCCAGCAGCTTGTATGGCAACCCCTACGAGCAGTACTTC. It is translated as CASSLYGNPYEQYF.

This clone was seen only a few times. CDR3 DNA: TGTGCCAGCATTGCGGCAGGGAGGACTGAAGCTTTCTTT. Translation: CASIAAGRTEAFF. V usage is TRBV12-3 or TRBV12-4 and J usage is TRBJ1-1, with D maybe TRBD1 (5 bases). Trimming removed 7 bases at V and 5 bases at J, with 14 bases between. This CDR3 has 13 residues.

The CDR3 DNA sequence: TGTGCCAGCAGTTACTTGGGCCACGAGCAGTACTTC. This sequence encodes CASSYLGHEQYF. The chain carries TRBV6-2 or TRBV6-3 and TRBJ2-7; D not certain. Trimming shortened V by 1 base and J by 5 bases, and 6 bases separated the two germline ends. Per germline, CDR1 MNHEY and CDR2 SVGEGT. CDR3 size: 12 residues.

The gene calls are TRBV25-1 and TRBJ1-4; 7 bases map to TRBD1. CDR1 is MGHDK and CDR2 is SYGVNS in the germline V gene. V gave up 6 bases and J gave up 6 bases; unmatched junction bases: 7. The CDR3 runs 14 residues. This CDR3 reads CASRPTGEDEKLFF. The CDR3 region has the DNA TGTGCCAGCAGACCTACAGGGGAGGATGAAAAACTGTTTTTT.

The J gene is TRBJ1-3, the V gene TRBV19; 9 bases line up with TRBD1. In germline, CDR1 is LNHDA, CDR2 SQIVND (reference sequence). The CDR3 loop spans 18 amino acids. Trimming at V came to 3 bases and at J to 1 base, leaving 10 bases not matched to a gene. CDR3 in DNA: TGTGCCAGTAGTATGTTGGGACAGGGACATCTTTCTGGAAACACCATATATTTT. As protein: CASSMLGQGHLSGNTIYF. Based on the CDR3 plus reference TRBV19 and TRBJ1-3, the full variable domain is DGGITQSPKYLFRKEGQNVTLSCEQNLNHDAMYWYRQDPGQGLRLIYYSQIVNDFQKGDIAEGYSVSREKKESFPLTVTSAQKNPTAFYLCASSMLGQGHLSGNTIYFGEGSWLTVV.

Comments on this clone: A read error may account for a junction end that differs from germline. This sequence joins TRBV7-7 and TRBJ2-5; 9 bases line up with TRBD2. CDR3 length: 15 residues. Per the germline V gene, CDR1 is SSHAT and CDR2 is FNYEAQ (reference sequence). The CDR3 here is CASSFRQLAGETQYF. The CDR3, as DNA: TGTGCTAGCAGCTTTCGACAACTAGCGGGAGAGACCCAGTACTTC. Supplemented by reference TRBV7-7 and TRBJ2-5, the full variable domain reads GAGVSQSPRYKVTKRGQDVTLRCDPISSHATLYWYQQALGQGPEFLTYFNYEAQPDKSGLPSDRFSAERPEGSISTLTIQRTEQRDSAMYRCASSFRQLAGETQYFGPGTRLLVL.

This chain connects TRBV11-2 to TRBJ1-3; D is unresolved. There are 14 residues in the CDR3. V was shortened by 1 base and J by 10 bases, with 14 bases between the two germline ends. CDR1 SGHAT and CDR2 FQNNGV come from the germline V gene. CDR3 amino acids: CASSLVGGLVTIYF. CDR3 DNA sequence: TGTGCCAGCAGCTTAGTGGGAGGACTTGTAACCATATATTTT.

This sequence joins TRBV6-5 and TRBJ2-7; 7 nucleotides agree with TRBD2. The last part of the DNA fits TRBJ2-1 better; the J call may be wrong. This CDR3 contains 13 residues. Per germline, CDR1 MNHEY and CDR2 SVGAGI. The CDR3 nucleotides read TGTGCCAGCAGTTCCGGGAGGATCAATGAGCAGTTCTTC. Translated: CASSSGRINEQFF.

The V gene is TRBV5-4, the J gene TRBJ2-5, with 9 nucleotides matching TRBD1. The CDR3 has 16 amino acids. The ends lost 6 bases at V and 1 base at J; junction bases unmatched: 10. In germline, CDR1 is SGHNT, CDR2 YYREEE (reference sequence). Here the CDR3 DNA reads TGTGCCAGCACCCCTAGAGACAGGGGGTTCCAAGAGACCCAGTACTTC. This sequence encodes CASTPRDRGFQETQYF.

The sample holds a few counts of this clone. The rearrangement links TRBV11-2 to TRBJ1-2; unclear D gene. The V gene lost 1 base and the J gene lost 4 bases, with 7 bases spanning the gap. The CDR3 loop spans 13 amino acids. Germline CDR1 SGHAT, CDR2 FQNNGV. The CDR3 sequence: CASSLGRIYGYTF. The CDR3 DNA sequence: TGTGCCAGCAGCTTAGGGAGGATCTATGGCTACACCTTC.

J is TRBJ2-7 and V is TRBV14; TRBD1 aligns across 10 bases. The CDR3 has 14 residues. With V trimmed by 3 bases and J by 2 bases, 1 base remained unmatched. Looked up from germline, CDR1 is SGHDN and CDR2 is FVKESK. CDR3 sequence: CASSHDRGPYEQYF. The DNA of the CDR3 is TGTGCCAGCAGCCACGACAGGGGGCCCTACGAGCAGTACTTC. Drawing the rest from reference TRBV14 and TRBJ2-7, the complete variable domain is EAGVTQFPSHSVIEKGQTVTLRCDPISGHDNLYWYRRVMGKEIKFLLHFVKESKQDESGMPNNRFLAERTGGTYSTLKVQPAELEDSGVYFCASSHDRGPYEQYFGPGTRLTVT.

V and J are TRBV2 and TRBJ2-7, with TRBD2 matching 8 bases. V shed 4 bases and J 3 bases; nucleotides not matched to a gene: 2. Per germline, CDR1 SNHLY and CDR2 FYNNEI. The CDR3 consists of 13 residues. As DNA, the CDR3 is TGTGCCAGCAGTGGGCTAGCGGGCTACGAGCAGTACTTC. Protein sequence: CASSGLAGYEQYF.